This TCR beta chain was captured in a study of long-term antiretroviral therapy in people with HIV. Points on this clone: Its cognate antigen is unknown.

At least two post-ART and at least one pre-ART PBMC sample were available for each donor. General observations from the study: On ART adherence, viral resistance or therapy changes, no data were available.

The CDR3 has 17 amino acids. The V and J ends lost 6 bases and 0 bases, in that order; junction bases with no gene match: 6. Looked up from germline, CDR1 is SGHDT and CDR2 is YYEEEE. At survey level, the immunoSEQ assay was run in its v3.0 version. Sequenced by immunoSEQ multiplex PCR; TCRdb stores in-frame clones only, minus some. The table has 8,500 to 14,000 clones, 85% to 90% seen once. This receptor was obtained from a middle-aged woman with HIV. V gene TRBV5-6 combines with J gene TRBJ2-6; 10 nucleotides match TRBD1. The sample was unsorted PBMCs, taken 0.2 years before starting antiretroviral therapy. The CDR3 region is CASTPGTGASGANVLTF. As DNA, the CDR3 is TGTGCCAGCACCCCCGGGACAGGGGCCTCTGGGGCCAACGTCCTGACTTTC.